This is a list of T cell receptor beta chains from one sample in a study of T cells after yellow fever vaccination. One entry per CDR3 protein, called by TCRdb with MiXCR from the 5' RACE reads. Counted here are some 340,000 distinct CDR3 sequences, over 4% occurring once; the ten biggest clones make up roughly 24%. Specimen: PBMCs, collected 5 days after the yellow fever booster vaccination. All receptors come from a young man who received the YFV17D yellow fever vaccine. Each CDR3 is given with its conserved first and last residue. D genes are given only for firm matches. Expanded clones are given a class, and other clones once, few, many or no size at all.

TRBJ2-6 - - TRBV10-3 CATTGWERANVLTF TGTGCCACCACAGGGTGGGAGAGAGCCAACGTCCTGACTTTC
TRBJ2-1 few - TRBV3-1 CASSLAGGEDEQFF TGTGCCAGCAGCCTGGCAGGAGGGGAGGATGAGCAGTTCTTC
TRBJ1-6 many - TRBV2 CASSEASTTSSYNSPLHF TGTGCCAGCAGTGAAGCCTCAACTACCAGCTCCTATAATTCACCCCTCCACTTT
TRBJ1-2 many - TRBV5-1 CASFPGLGAYGYTF TGCGCCAGCTTTCCGGGACTTGGGGCATATGGCTACACCTTC
TRBJ1-5 few - TRBV2 CASSVAVNQPQHF TGTGCCAGCAGTGTTGCAGTCAATCAGCCCCAGCATTTT
TRBJ2-2 - - TRBV5-5 CASSAPGHTTGELFF TGTGCCAGCAGTGCGCCGGGACACACTACCGGGGAGCTGTTTTTT
TRBJ1-2 few - TRBV6-2/TRBV6-3 CASSYSTLLYNYGYTF TGTGCCAGCAGTTACTCGACACTCCTGTATAACTATGGCTACACCTTC
TRBJ2-3 - TRBD2 TRBV20-1 CSAIAGVPDTQYF TGCAGTGCTATAGCGGGGGTTCCAGATACGCAGTATTTT
TRBJ2-7 few TRBD1 TRBV3-1 CASSQETGVFYEQYF TGTGCCAGCAGCCAAGAAACAGGGGTGTTCTACGAGCAGTACTTC
TRBJ1-1 - - TRBV7-3 CASSHRWKEAFF TGTGCCAGCAGCCACCGGTGGAAGGAAGCTTTCTTT
TRBJ1-2 many TRBD1 TRBV6-6 CATLTGNYGYTF TGTGCCACCTTGACAGGGAATTATGGCTACACCTTC
TRBJ1-1 - - TRBV20-1 CSANWALISEAFF TGCAGTGCTAACTGGGCATTGATCTCTGAAGCTTTCTTT
TRBJ1-3 - - TRBV20-1 CARSRGAGNTIYF TGCGCACGCTCCAGGGGCGCTGGAAACACCATATATTTT
TRBJ2-5 many TRBD1 TRBV6-5 CASSRQGGKTQYF TGTGCCAGCAGCCGACAGGGCGGAAAGACCCAGTACTTC
TRBJ2-5 few TRBD1 TRBV7-3 CASSPGTGFNRGETQYF TGTGCCAGCAGCCCCGGGACAGGATTCAATCGGGGGGAGACCCAGTACTTC
TRBJ2-3 many - TRBV4-1 CASSQGPVGLGTDTQYF TGCGCCAGCAGCCAAGGCCCGGTCGGACTGGGCACAGATACGCAGTATTTT
TRBJ1-6 few - TRBV6-2/TRBV6-3 CASKTLRRVNSPLHF TGTGCCAGCAAAACCCTCCGACGGGTTAATTCACCCCTCCACTTT
TRBJ1-1 - TRBD1 TRBV28 CASSSGQANTEAFF TGTGCCAGCAGCTCCGGACAGGCCAACACTGAAGCTTTCTTT
TRBJ2-7 - - TRBV7-3 CASSQGSGPYEQYF TGTGCCAGCAGCCAGGGGTCAGGACCCTACGAGCAGTACTTC
TRBJ1-1 many TRBD1 TRBV20-1 CSAFAGTGRTEAFF TGCAGTGCTTTCGCCGGGACAGGGCGGACTGAAGCTTTCTTT
TRBJ2-7 few - TRBV11-2 CASSLAAEFFSSYEQYF TGTGCCAGCAGCTTAGCAGCAGAATTCTTTAGCTCCTACGAGCAGTACTTC
TRBJ2-7 - - TRBV4-1 CASSRDSSKYF TGCGCCAGCAGTCGCGACAGTTCCAAGTACTTC
TRBJ1-1 - - TRBV5-1 CASSSRPGLSEAFF TGCGCCAGCAGCTCCAGACCGGGACTTTCCGAAGCTTTCTTT
TRBJ2-5 many TRBD2 TRBV6-6 CASSYRRGEETQYF TGTGCCAGCAGTTACCGGCGGGGGGAAGAGACCCAGTACTTC
TRBJ2-5 many - TRBV29-1 CSVRGLGPETQYF TGCAGCGTTAGAGGTCTGGGTCCAGAGACCCAGTACTTC
TRBJ2-1 - - TRBV27 CASKPGASSYNEQFF TGTGCCAGCAAACCGGGGGCCTCCTCCTACAATGAGCAGTTCTTC
TRBJ1-2 - TRBD1 TRBV20-1 CSAPGQGVNGYTF TGCAGTGCCCCGGGACAGGGGGTCAATGGCTACACCTTC
TRBJ1-6 few - TRBV30 CAWRGDGSPLHF TGTGCCTGGAGGGGGGATGGTTCACCCCTCCACTTT
TRBJ2-3 few - TRBV5-1 CASSLTVETSFTDTQYF TGCGCCAGCAGCTTGACGGTCGAGACTTCTTTCACAGATACGCAGTATTTT
TRBJ2-3 - - TRBV7-3 CASSPWGDDSSTDTQYF TGTGCCAGCAGTCCCTGGGGGGACGACTCTAGCACAGATACGCAGTATTTT
TRBJ1-1 - - TRBV7-2 CASSFTLNTEAFF TGTGCCAGCAGCTTTACGCTAAACACTGAAGCTTTCTTT
TRBJ2-3 few - TRBV18 CASSPLGAQGTQYF TGTGCCAGCTCACCACTGGGGGCACAGGGTACGCAGTATTTT
TRBJ2-5 many - TRBV9 CASSVGMEETQYF TGTGCCAGCAGCGTAGGGATGGAAGAGACCCAGTACTTC
TRBJ2-7 many - TRBV7-2 CASSSQVASKPYEQYF TGTGCCAGCAGCTCCCAGGTGGCTAGTAAACCCTACGAGCAGTACTTC
TRBJ2-1 few - TRBV9 CASSVGGLVSEQFF TGTGCCAGCAGCGTAGGGGGGTTGGTCAGTGAGCAGTTCTTC
TRBJ2-1 many TRBD2 TRBV7-9 CASSPGTSGDEQFF TGTGCCAGCAGCCCCGGGACTAGCGGCGATGAGCAGTTCTTC
TRBJ1-2 - - TRBV6-5 CASSYGRGYTF TGTGCCAGCAGTTACGGGAGGGGCTACACCTTC
TRBJ1-2 few - TRBV24-1 CATSDPPASRGYTF TGTGCCACCAGTGATCCTCCCGCGTCCCGTGGCTACACCTTC
TRBJ1-1 many TRBD1 TRBV4-1 CASSQGQGNTEAFF TGCGCCAGCAGCCAGGGACAGGGTAACACTGAAGCTTTCTTT
TRBJ2-3 - TRBD2 TRBV3-1 CASSQGLARHTDTQYF TGTGCCAGCAGCCAAGGACTAGCGCGGCATACAGATACGCAGTATTTT
TRBJ2-1 few TRBD2 TRBV7-2 CASSQRRLAGVTLGDEQFF TGTGCCAGCAGCCAAAGAAGACTAGCGGGGGTAACCCTAGGGGATGAGCAGTTCTTC
TRBJ2-1 - - TRBV18 CASSPRLRFEDNEQFF TGTGCCAGCTCACCCAGGCTTCGGTTTGAGGACAATGAGCAGTTCTTC
TRBJ2-4 few TRBD2 TRBV2 CASSAQAGGNIQYF TGTGCCAGCAGTGCCCAAGCGGGGGGGAACATTCAGTACTTC
TRBJ2-2 - TRBD1 TRBV4-3 CASSLYRGGELFF TGCGCCAGCAGCCTTTACAGGGGCGGGGAGCTGTTTTTT
TRBJ2-5 many TRBD2 TRBV4-1 CASSRAWRGQETQYF TGCGCCAGCAGCCGCGCCTGGCGGGGGCAAGAGACCCAGTACTTC
TRBJ2-7 few TRBD2 TRBV29-1 CSVGRASYEQYF TGCAGCGTCGGGAGGGCCTCCTACGAGCAGTACTTC
TRBJ2-2 few - TRBV5-4 CASSPWTGEDGELFF TGTGCCAGCAGCCCGTGGACTGGGGAGGACGGGGAGCTGTTTTTT
TRBJ1-2 - - TRBV7-9 CASSLQEDRLNYGYTF TGTGCCAGCAGCTTACAGGAAGACAGGCTCAACTATGGCTACACCTTC
TRBJ1-5 - - TRBV25-1 CASSEGGWSNQPQHF TGTGCCAGCAGTGAAGGGGGGTGGAGCAATCAGCCCCAGCATTTT
TRBJ2-5 - TRBD2 TRBV20-1 CSAGIAGVQETQYF TGCAGTGCGGGAATTGCGGGGGTACAAGAGACCCAGTACTTC
TRBJ1-6 - - TRBV5-4 CASSPEPGGYSPLHF TGTGCCAGCAGCCCCGAACCCGGGGGCTATTCACCCCTCCACTTT